The present entry profiles one TCR beta chain with its context. The CDR3 is 15 amino acids. Trimming removed 4 bases from V and 5 bases from J; junction bases left unmatched: 12. Germline V gene lookup returns CDR1 SGHRS and CDR2 YFSETQ. The data stem from a study of T-cell memory formation after mild COVID-19. The authors produced TCR alpha and TCR beta cDNA libraries with sample barcodes and UMIs by 5'RACE using constant-segment primers. Each CDR3 protein is one row after TCRdb ran MiXCR on the 5' RACE reads. The sample holds 130,000 to 150,000 distinct CDR3 sequences, 15% to 20% seen once. The rearrangement uses TRBV5-1 and TRBJ2-7, with 7 bases lining up with TRBD1. This sequence originates from an adult woman who had mild COVID-19 (a few samples of this study predate the infection). Cell type and time point are not known. Sequenced input: PBMCs or a T cell subset sorted from them (not recorded which). CDR3 protein: CASSRQGTVIDEQYF. The CDR3 coding sequence is TGCGCCAGCAGCCGTCAAGGGACAGTTATAGACGAGCAGTACTTC.